This TCR beta chain stems from a study of blood T cell repertoires in COVID-19. Study background: PBMCs, B-cell-depleted T cells, or T cells provided the cDNA or gDNA that made up the material.

Ages ranged from about 18 to 89 years, with residence in fewer than 25 US areas. Each recovered donor of Cohort 3 presented with two negative PCRs, clearance, or symptom resolution. Sequenced by immunoSEQ multiplex PCR; TCRdb stores in-frame clones only, minus some. Among a few hundred thousand clones listed, about 90% were seen once. The trim removed 4 bases at V and 7 bases at J, leaving 6 bases unmatched. CDR3 length: 14 amino acids. Germline V lookup: CDR1 SEHNR, CDR2 FQNEAQ (reference sequence). This TCR derives from a woman under 40 who had recovered from COVID-19. V is TRBV7-9 and J is TRBJ1-2; 10 bases fit TRBD1. Source material: PBMCs or T cells enriched from blood (not recorded which). The CDR3 DNA sequence: TGTGCCAGCAGCTCGAGGGGACAGGGGAGTGGCTACACCTTC. Its translation is CASSSRGQGSGYTF.